This paragraph reports one TCR beta chain. The CDR3 has 15 residues. CDR1 SGHAT and CDR2 FQNNGV come from the germline V gene. V was trimmed by 1 base and J by 2 bases, leaving 8 bases between them. Assay: immunoSEQ multiplex PCR; the TCRdb copy retains only in-frame clones and omits some. The sample has hundreds of thousands of clones, around nine tenths seen once. This specimen comes from a study of blood T cell repertoires in COVID-19. The sequenced sample consisted of peripheral blood. The TCR originated in a woman aged 40 to 49 who had recovered from COVID-19. The genes are TRBV11-2 and TRBJ2-2, with no clear D. The CDR3 region has the DNA TGTGCCAGCAGCTTAGGACTCTTCAACACCGGGGAGCTGTTTTTT. Translating gives CASSLGLFNTGELFF.